A single sample is the source of the 8 T cell receptor beta chains below, sequenced in a study of breast tumors, draining lymph nodes, adjacent tissues. TCRdb ran MiXCR on the multiplex PCR reads and lists one entry per CDR3 protein. This sample has around 300,000 distinct CDR3 sequences, with roughly 30% found just once. Axillary draining lymph nodes of breast cancer patients supplied the node samples. The sequenced material came from axillary lymph node tissue. The receptors here all came from a female donor with breast cancer. Some clones in this sample may be carry-over from other donors' samples.

V and J are TRBV5-6 and TRBJ2-3, with a tentative D call TRBD2 (5 bases). Germline V gene data show CDR1 as SGHDT and CDR2 as YYEEEE. The CDR3 contains 15 residues. The V gene lost 3 bases and the J gene lost 1 base, with 12 bases spanning the gap. The CDR3 nucleotides read TGTGCCAGCAGCTCGGAGGCTATCGGCACAGATACGCAGTATTTT. This sequence encodes CASSSEAIGTDTQYF. The full variable domain, completed using reference TRBV5-6 and TRBJ2-3, is DAGVTQSPTHLIKTRGQQVTLRCSPKSGHDTVSWYQQALGQGPQFIFQYYEEEERQRGNFPDRFSGHQFPNYSSELNVNALLLGDSALYLCASSSEAIGTDTQYFGPGTRLTVL.

This rearrangement joins TRBV19 to TRBJ1-2; no reliable D call. Trimming removed 3 bases at V and 4 bases at J, with 15 bases between. This CDR3 is built from 15 residues. The V gene's germline CDR1 is LNHDA and CDR2 SQIVND (reference sequence). The CDR3 here is CASSIVGRGFYGYTF. For the CDR3, the DNA is TGTGCCAGTAGTATTGTCGGGCGCGGTTTCTATGGCTACACCTTC.

In the case of this clonotype: A much larger clone differs from this one at a single base, so this may be a read error. This chain uses TRBV12-5 with TRBJ2-5; 11 bases are a match to TRBD2. Per the germline V gene, CDR1 is LGHNT and CDR2 is FRNRAP. The CDR3 has 15 amino acids. The CDR3 loop is CAGSLAGGGAETQYF. As DNA, the CDR3 is TGTGCCGGCAGTTTAGCGGGGGGGGGCGCGGAGACCCAGTACTTC. Drawing the rest from reference TRBV12-5 and TRBJ2-5, the complete variable domain is DARVTQTPRHKVTEMGQEVTMRCQPILGHNTVFWYRQTMMQGLELLAYFRNRAPLDDSGMPKDRFSAEMPDATLATLKIQPSEPRDSAVYFCAGSLAGGGAETQYFGPGTRLLVL.

This clonotype was detected ten times or more. The V call is TRBV5-1, the J call TRBJ2-2; maybe TRBD2 (5 bases). The length of the CDR3 is 15 residues. V was clipped by 4 bases and J by 6 bases, with 16 bases between them. The germline gives CDR1 SGHRS, CDR2 YFSETQ. The CDR3 is CASSIGETMPGELFF. DNA of the CDR3: TGCGCCAGCAGCATCGGGGAGACTATGCCCGGGGAGCTGTTTTTT.

This clonotype was counted ten times or more. This chain connects TRBV29-1 to TRBJ2-2; TRBD2 aligns across 13 bases. J lost 7 bases, V lost 6 bases, and 8 bases had no gene match. Germline CDR1 SQVTM, CDR2 ANQGSEA. The CDR3 has 15 residues. The DNA for the CDR3 is TGCAGCGTAGTGGGACTAGCGGGAAGTGGCGGGGAGCTGTTTTTT. Protein product: CSVVGLAGSGGELFF.

This clonotype was seen many times. V is TRBV7-9 and J is TRBJ2-3; D perhaps matches TRBD2 (6 bases). CDR3 length equals 13 residues. Germline-derived CDR1 and CDR2 are SEHNR and FQNEAQ (reference sequence). V lost 3 bases, J lost 3 bases, and 7 bases lay in between. Here the CDR3 reads CASSFRETDTQYF. The CDR3 coding sequence is TGTGCCAGCAGCTTCCGGGAGACAGATACGCAGTATTTT.

This clonotype was counted at least ten times. This rearrangement joins TRBV4-2 to TRBJ2-3, with D uncertain. Trimming removed 0 bases from V and 1 base from J, with 5 bases in between. Germline CDR1 and CDR2: LGHNA and YNFKEQ. CDR3 size: 14 residues. The CDR3 sequence is CASSQDTRTDTQYF. The DNA of the CDR3 is TGTGCCAGCAGCCAAGATACGCGCACAGATACGCAGTATTTT.

Ten or more counts support this clonotype. This chain connects TRBV25-1 to TRBJ2-7; 10 bases align to TRBD2. V lost 3 bases and J lost 3; bases outside the gene matches: 20. This CDR3 spans 20 amino acids. The germline V gene encodes CDR1 MGHDK and CDR2 SYGVNS. The CDR3 DNA reads as TGTGCCAGCAGTGACCCGGGACTAGCGTCCCGCCCCGGGGGTCGCTACGAGCAGTACTTC. It yields the protein CASSDPGLASRPGGRYEQYF.